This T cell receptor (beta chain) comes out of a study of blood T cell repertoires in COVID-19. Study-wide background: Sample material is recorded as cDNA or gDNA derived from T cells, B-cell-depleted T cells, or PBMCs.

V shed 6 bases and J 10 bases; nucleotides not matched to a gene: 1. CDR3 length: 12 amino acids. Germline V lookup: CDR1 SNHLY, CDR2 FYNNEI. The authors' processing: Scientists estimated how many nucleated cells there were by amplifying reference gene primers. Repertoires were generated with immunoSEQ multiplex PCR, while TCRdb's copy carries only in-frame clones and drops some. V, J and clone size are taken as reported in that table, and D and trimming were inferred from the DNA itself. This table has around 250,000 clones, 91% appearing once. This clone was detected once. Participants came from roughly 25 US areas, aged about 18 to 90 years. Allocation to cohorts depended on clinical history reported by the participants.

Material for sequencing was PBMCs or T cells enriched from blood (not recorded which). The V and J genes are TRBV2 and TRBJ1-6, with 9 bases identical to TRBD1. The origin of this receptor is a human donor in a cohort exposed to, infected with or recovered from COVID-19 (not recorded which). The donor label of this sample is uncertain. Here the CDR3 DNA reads TGTGCCAGCAGGGGACAGGGCTCACCCCTCCACTTT. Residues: CASRGQGSPLHF.